Described below is a single T cell receptor beta chain sequence and its context. This clonotype was recorded a few times. Its antigen is not yet known. It has no much larger one-base neighbor in the sample; base qualities were not kept. This sample is drawn from a study of T cells in Graves' hyperthyroidism and ophthalmopathy (dated by TCRdb to about 2019). Regarding the research as a whole: Peripheral blood was sampled at the time of initial diagnosis, prior to any treatment. TCR V-J signatures able to tell the groups apart were searched for in a discovery cohort of around 95 patients, of whom more than 40 had Graves' ophthalmopathy and around 57 had stable Graves' hyperthyroidism. Prospective prediction of ophthalmopathy was tested in an independent validation cohort consisting of 18 to 20 hyperthyroidism patients and approximately 16 patients who later progressed to ophthalmopathy. The roughly 100 discovery patients were divided at random into training and test sets in a 7:3 ratio. Thyroid tissue and blood T-cell repertoires from six Graves' hyperthyroidism patients were also compared in the study. After sampling, hyperthyroidism patients received methimazole starting at 30 mg daily, and ophthalmopathy patients received high-dose intravenous methylprednisolone. TCR Vbeta CDR3 sequencing of 120 to 150 peripheral blood samples (over 40 ophthalmopathy, 75 hyperthyroidism and approximately 17 progressor patients) is reported in the paper. Points the paper makes about the study in general: In validation, the model predicted progression to ophthalmopathy a median of around 6.5 months before onset, with approximately 71% sensitivity and almost 75% specificity. Most expanded thyroid clonotypes (frequency above 0.001) were also detected in blood, a finding suggesting that blood repertoires may reflect thyroid immune responses. A 13 V-J signature model separated ophthalmopathy from stable hyperthyroidism, with roughly 88% sensitivity and 81.08% specificity in cross-validation and 80%/75% in testing. Sample size was not statistically predetermined, and investigators were not blinded to group allocation.

Amplification of TCR beta CDR3 regions was carried out from RNA transcripts. The first round of RT-PCR for the TCR CDR3 was performed with the HTBI primer set and the Qiagen OneStep RT-PCR kit. Libraries were constructed in a second round of multiplex PCR, after which size selection and purification were carried out. Sequencing of the libraries was done on an Illumina HiSeq2000 using paired-end 100 bp reads. Concerning the study's data processing: Raw data were processed with SOAPnuke, discarding reads with adapters, uncalled bases, mean Phred below 15, or no exact constant-primer or identifier match. COPE v1.2.5 was used to merge the high-quality paired reads, and each unique nucleotide sequence was defined as a clonotype. MiTCR v1.1 was used to align the clonotypes against IMGT TRBV, TRBD and TRBJ reference segments. Analysis was restricted to V-J combinations with a frequency above 0.0001, which covered over 98% of repertoires. A TCS score was defined as the ratio between F50 (clonal expansion) and ExV (chaos), using BLOSUM62-based TCRdist between CDR3 peptides within each V-J. Welch's t-statistics and random forest reduced roughly 500 V-J features to roughly 13, which were used in a naive Bayes classifier (R e1071). TCRdb reanalyzed the raw reads on its own, using fastp at Q25 for trimming and MiXCR for clone calling, and kept in-frame beta chains. Every CDR3 protein is listed once, alongside the most common genes and DNA of its rows. TCRdb's processing, not the authors' own work, is the source of the V and J calls. This sample is represented by some 350,000 distinct CDR3 sequences; approximately 14% of them were singletons. The ten largest clones capture about a quarter of the sample.

Hyperthyroidism patients were newly diagnosed, had a disease duration of under 2 months, and were aged 18 to 65 years. Any patient with an uncontrolled infection, another autoimmune disease, pregnancy or lactation was excluded. Clinical symptoms, serum thyroxine and TRAb, thyroid ultrasound, and orbital computed tomography formed the basis for the diagnoses. Blood from progressor patients was drawn when they were first diagnosed with hyperthyroidism, before any ophthalmopathy symptoms appeared. PBMCs were separated from over 9 ml of fresh peripheral blood using Ficoll-Paque density gradient centrifugation. Patients classed as progressors first received a Graves' hyperthyroidism diagnosis and then went on to develop ophthalmopathy during follow-up. Total RNA was extracted using Trizol reagent, and RNA quality was assessed on an Agilent 2100 Bioanalyzer. The germline ends are 14 bases apart after V is trimmed by 4 bases and J by 4 bases. CDR1 and CDR2 are read off the germline V gene (reference sequence) as LNHDA and SQIVND. The CDR3 covers 15 residues, taking in both the cysteine and the phenylalanine. Only CDR3 DNA remains: 45 bases, in frame from the first base.

This TCR derives from a woman aged 18-35 years with Graves' hyperthyroidism that later progressed to Graves' ophthalmopathy. Recombination connected TRBV19 to TRBJ1-5; the D gene is perhaps TRBD1, on 5 matching bases. Sequenced sample: blood. The base sequence is TGTGCCAGTAGTACCGCCCGGGACGGGAATCAGCCCCAGCATTTT. This sequence encodes CASSTARDGNQPQHF.